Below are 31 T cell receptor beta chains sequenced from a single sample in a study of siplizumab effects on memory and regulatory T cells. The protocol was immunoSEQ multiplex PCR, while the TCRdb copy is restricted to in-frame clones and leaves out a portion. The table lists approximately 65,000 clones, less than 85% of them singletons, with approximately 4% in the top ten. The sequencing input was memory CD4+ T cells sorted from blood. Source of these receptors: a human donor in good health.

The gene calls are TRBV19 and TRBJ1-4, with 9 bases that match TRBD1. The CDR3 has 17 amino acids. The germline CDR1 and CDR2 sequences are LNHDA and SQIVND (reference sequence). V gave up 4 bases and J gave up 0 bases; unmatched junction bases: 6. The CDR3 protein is CASSSGTGPATNEKLFF. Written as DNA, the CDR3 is TGTGCCAGTAGTAGCGGGACAGGGCCGGCAACTAATGAAAAACTGTTTTTT.

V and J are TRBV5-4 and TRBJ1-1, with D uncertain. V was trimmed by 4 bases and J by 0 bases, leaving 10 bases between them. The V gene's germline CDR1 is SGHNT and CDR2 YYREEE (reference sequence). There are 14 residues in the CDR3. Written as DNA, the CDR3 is TGTGCCAGCAGCAAAGACACCCTGAACACTGAAGCTTTCTTT. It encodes CASSKDTLNTEAFF.

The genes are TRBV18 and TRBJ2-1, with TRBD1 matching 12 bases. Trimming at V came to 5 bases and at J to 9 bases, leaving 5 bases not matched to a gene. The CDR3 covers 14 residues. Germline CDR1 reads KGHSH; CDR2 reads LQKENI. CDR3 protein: CASSRDRGHGEQFF. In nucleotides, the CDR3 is TGTGCCAGCTCAAGGGACAGGGGGCATGGTGAGCAGTTCTTC.

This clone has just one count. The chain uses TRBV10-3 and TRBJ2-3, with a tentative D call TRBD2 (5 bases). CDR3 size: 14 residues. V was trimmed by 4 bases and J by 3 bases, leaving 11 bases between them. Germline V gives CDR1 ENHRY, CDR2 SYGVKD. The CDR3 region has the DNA TGTGCCATCAGTGCGGGGAAAGGAACAGATACGCAGTATTTT. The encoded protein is CAISAGKGTDTQYF.

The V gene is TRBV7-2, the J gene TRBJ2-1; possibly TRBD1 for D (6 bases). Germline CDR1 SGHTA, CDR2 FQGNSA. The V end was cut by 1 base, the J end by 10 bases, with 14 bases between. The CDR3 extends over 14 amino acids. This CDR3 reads CASSLEGQVDEQFF. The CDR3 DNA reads TGTGCCAGCAGCTTAGAGGGACAAGTTGACGAGCAGTTCTTC.

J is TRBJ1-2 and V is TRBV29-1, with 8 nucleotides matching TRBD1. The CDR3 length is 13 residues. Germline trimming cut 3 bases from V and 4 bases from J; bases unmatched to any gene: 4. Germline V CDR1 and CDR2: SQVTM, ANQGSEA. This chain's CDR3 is CSVEQDRAYGYTF. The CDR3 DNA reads TGCAGCGTTGAGCAGGACAGGGCCTATGGCTACACCTTC.

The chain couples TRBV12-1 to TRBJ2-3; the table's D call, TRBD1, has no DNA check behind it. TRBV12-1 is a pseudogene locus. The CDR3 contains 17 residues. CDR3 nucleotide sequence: TGTGCCAGCAGCTTAATGGGAGCTACAGGGGGCACAGATACGCAGTATTTT. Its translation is CASSLMGATGGTDTQYF.

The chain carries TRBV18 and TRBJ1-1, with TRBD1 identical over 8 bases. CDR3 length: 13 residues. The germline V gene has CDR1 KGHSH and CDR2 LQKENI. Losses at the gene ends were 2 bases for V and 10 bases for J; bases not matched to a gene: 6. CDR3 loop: CASSPGEQGVAFF. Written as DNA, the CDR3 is TGTGCCAGCTCACCAGGAGAACAGGGGGTAGCTTTCTTT.

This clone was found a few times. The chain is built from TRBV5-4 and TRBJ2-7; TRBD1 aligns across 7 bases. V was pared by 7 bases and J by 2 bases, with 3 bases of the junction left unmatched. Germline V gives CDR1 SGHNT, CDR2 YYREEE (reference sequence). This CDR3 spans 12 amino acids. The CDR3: CASARGTYEQYF. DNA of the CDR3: TGTGCCAGCGCCAGGGGGACCTACGAGCAGTACTTC.

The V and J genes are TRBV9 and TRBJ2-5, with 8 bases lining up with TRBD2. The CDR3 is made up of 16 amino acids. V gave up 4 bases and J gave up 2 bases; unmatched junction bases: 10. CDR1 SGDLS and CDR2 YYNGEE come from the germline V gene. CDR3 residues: CASSPRGGTSQETQYF. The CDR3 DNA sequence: TGTGCCAGCAGCCCGAGGGGAGGGACTAGTCAAGAGACCCAGTACTTC.

The CDR3 DNA sequence: TGCAGCGTTGAAGAAATACAGGGGGTGGGTGGCTACACCTTC. Translated, it gives CSVEEIQGVGGYTF. The V gene is TRBV29-1, the J gene TRBJ1-2; 8 bases are shared with TRBD1. This CDR3 has 14 amino acids. V trimming: 0 bases; J trimming: 7 bases; junction bases outside the gene matches: 7. CDR1 and CDR2 (germline): SQVTM, ANQGSEA.

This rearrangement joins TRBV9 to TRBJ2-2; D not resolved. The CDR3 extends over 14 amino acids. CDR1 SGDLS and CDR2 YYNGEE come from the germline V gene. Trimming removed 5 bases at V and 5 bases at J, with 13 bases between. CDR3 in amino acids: CASSGVLGTGELFF. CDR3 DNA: TGTGCCAGCAGTGGGGTCCTGGGAACCGGGGAGCTGTTTTTT.

In nucleotides, the CDR3 is TGTGCCAGCAGTCGGGACAGGGCCACGAATGAAAAACTGTTTTTT. It codes for CASSRDRATNEKLFF. The chain has TRBV2 and TRBJ1-4; 9 bases line up with TRBD1. Germline lookup yields CDR1 SNHLY and CDR2 FYNNEI. Germline trimming cut 5 bases from V and 5 bases from J; bases unmatched to any gene: 6. The CDR3 sequence is 15 residues long.

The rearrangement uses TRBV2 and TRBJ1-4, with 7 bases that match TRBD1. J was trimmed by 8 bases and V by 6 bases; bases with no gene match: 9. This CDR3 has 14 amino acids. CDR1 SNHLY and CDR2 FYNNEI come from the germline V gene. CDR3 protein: CASRAGTAQEKLFF. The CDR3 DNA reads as TGTGCCAGCAGAGCCGGGACAGCCCAAGAAAAACTGTTTTTT.

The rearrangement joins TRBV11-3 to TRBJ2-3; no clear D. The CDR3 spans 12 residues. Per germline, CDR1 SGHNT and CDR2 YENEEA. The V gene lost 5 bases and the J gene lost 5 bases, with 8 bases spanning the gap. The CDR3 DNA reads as TGTGCCAGCAGCCTCCATGGAGATACGCAGTATTTT. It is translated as CASSLHGDTQYF.

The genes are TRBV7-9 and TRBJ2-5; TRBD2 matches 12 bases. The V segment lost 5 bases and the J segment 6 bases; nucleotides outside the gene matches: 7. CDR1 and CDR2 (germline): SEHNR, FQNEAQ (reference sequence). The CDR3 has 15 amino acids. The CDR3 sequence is CASSPTSGSEQTQYF. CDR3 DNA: TGTGCCAGCAGCCCGACTAGCGGGAGTGAGCAGACCCAGTACTTC.

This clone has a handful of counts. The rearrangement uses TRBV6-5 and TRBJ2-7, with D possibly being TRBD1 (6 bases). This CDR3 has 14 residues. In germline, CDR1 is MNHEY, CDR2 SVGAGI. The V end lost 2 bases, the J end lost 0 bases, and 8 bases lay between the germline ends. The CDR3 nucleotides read TGTGCCAGCAGTTACAAGGGGGACTCCTACGAGCAGTACTTC. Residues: CASSYKGDSYEQYF.

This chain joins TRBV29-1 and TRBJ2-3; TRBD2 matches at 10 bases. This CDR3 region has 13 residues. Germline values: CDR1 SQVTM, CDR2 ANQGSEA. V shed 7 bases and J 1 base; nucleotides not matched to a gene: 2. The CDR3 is CSGGTSGTDTQYF. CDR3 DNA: TGCAGCGGTGGGACTAGCGGCACAGATACGCAGTATTTT.

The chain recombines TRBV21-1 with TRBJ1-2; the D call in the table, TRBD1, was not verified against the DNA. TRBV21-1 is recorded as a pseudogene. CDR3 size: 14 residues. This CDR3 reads CASSKWGRPYGYTF. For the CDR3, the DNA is TGTGCCAGCAGCAAATGGGGCAGACCCTATGGCTACACCTTC.

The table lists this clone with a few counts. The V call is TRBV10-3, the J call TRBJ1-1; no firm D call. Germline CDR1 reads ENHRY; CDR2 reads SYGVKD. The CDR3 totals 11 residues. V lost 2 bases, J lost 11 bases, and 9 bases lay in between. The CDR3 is CAISEARRAFF. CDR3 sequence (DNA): TGTGCCATCAGTGAGGCACGGCGGGCTTTCTTT.

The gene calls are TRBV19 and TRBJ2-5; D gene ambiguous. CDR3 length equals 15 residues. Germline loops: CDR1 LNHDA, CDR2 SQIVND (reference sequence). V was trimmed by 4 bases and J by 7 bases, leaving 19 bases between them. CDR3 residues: CASSTTDAAGRTQYF. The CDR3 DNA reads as TGTGCCAGTAGTACCACGGACGCCGCAGGCCGGACCCAGTACTTC.

The CDR3 sequence: CAWTPGRVGYTF. CDR3 nucleotide sequence: TGTGCCTGGACCCCCGGTCGGGTGGGCTACACCTTC. V is TRBV30 and J is TRBJ1-2, with D unclear. CDR1 is GTSNPN, CDR2 SVGIG, per germline (reference sequence). The CDR3 sequence is 12 residues long. Trimming removed 4 bases at V and 8 bases at J, with 14 bases between.

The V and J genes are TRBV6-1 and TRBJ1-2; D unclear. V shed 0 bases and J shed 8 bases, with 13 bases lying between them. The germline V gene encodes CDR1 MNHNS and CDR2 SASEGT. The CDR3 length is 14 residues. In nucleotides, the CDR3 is TGTGCCAGCAGTGAAGCGGGTTCAAGGCGAGGCTACACCTTC. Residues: CASSEAGSRRGYTF.

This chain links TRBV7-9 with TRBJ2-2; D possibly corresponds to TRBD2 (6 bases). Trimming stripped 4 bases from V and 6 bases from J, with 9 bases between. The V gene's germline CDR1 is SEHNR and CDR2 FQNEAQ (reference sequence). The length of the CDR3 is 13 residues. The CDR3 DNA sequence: TGTGCCAGCAGCTCAGGAGGGCCCGGGGAGCTGTTTTTT. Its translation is CASSSGGPGELFF.

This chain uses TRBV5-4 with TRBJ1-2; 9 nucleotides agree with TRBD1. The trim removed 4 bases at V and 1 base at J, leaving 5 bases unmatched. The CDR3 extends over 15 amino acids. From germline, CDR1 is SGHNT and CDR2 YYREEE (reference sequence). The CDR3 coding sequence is TGTGCCAGCAGCCCCGGACAGGGGTATAACTATGGCTACACCTTC. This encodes CASSPGQGYNYGYTF.

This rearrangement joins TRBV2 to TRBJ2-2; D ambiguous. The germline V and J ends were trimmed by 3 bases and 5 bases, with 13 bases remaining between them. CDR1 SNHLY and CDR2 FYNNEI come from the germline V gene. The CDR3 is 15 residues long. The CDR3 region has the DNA TGTGCCAGCAGTGAGGGTTTGTTTGGTACCGGGGAGCTGTTTTTT. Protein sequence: CASSEGLFGTGELFF.

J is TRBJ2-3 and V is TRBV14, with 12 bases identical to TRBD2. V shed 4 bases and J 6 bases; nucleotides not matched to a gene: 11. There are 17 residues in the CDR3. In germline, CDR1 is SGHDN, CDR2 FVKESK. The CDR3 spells CASSRLLAGGPQDTQYF. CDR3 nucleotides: TGTGCCAGCAGCCGGCTCCTAGCGGGGGGGCCGCAGGATACGCAGTATTTT.

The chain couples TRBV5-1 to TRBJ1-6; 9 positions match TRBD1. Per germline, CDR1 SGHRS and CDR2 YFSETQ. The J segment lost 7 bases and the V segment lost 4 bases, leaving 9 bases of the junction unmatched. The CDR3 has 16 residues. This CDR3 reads CASSPPDRGQNSPLHF. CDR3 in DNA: TGCGCCAGCAGCCCACCGGACAGGGGCCAAAATTCACCCCTCCACTTT. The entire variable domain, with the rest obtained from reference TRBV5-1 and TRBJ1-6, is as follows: KAGVTQTPRYLIKTRGQQVTLSCSPISGHRSVSWYQQTPGQGLQFLFEYFSETQRNKGNFPGRFSGRQFSNSRSEMNVSTLELGDSALYLCASSPPDRGQNSPLHFGNGTRLTVT.

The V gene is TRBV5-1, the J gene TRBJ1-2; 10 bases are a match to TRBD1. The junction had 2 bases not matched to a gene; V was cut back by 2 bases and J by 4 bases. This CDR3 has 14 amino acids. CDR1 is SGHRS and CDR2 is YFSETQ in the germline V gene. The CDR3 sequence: CASSFGTGVYGYTF. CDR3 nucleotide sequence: TGCGCCAGCAGCTTCGGGACAGGGGTCTATGGCTACACCTTC.

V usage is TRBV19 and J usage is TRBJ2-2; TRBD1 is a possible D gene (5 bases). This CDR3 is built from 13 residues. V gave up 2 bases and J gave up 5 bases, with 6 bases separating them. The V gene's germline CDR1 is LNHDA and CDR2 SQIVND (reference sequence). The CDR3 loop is CASSIRQTGELFF. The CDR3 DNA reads TGTGCCAGTAGTATACGACAGACCGGGGAGCTGTTTTTT.

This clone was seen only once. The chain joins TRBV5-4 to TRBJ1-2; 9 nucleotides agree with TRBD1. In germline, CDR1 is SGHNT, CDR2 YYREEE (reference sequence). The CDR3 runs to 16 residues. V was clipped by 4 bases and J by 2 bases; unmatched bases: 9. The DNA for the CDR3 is TGTGCCAGCAGCCGCTCGACAGGGGGAAGGAACTATGGCTACACCTTC. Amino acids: CASSRSTGGRNYGYTF.